What follows is one TCR beta chain and its context. This entry belongs to a study of T-cell reconstitution after alpha-beta-depleted transplantation in children. Germline lookup yields CDR1 ENHRY and CDR2 SYGVKD. V trimming: 9 bases; J trimming: 1 base; junction bases outside the gene matches: 2. The CDR3 loop spans 14 amino acids. A TCRbeta library incorporating unique molecular identifiers was prepared. TCRdb re-called the PCR reads through MiXCR, storing one row per CDR3 protein. The data hold approximately 240,000 distinct CDR3 sequences, with about 9.5% observed a single time. This sequence joins TRBV10-3 and TRBJ2-7; 14 bases are shared with TRBD2. Here the sequenced sample was PBMCs from the stem cell graft donor, taken from the stem cell graft. The TCR sequence derives from a human donor who donated a stem cell graft to a child with acute lymphoblastic leukemia. CDR3 amino acids: CAIGTSGSSYEQYF. The DNA for the CDR3 is TGTGCCATAGGGACTAGCGGGAGTTCCTACGAGCAGTACTTC.